Listed below are T cell receptor beta chains from one sample, sequenced in a study of technical replicates of blood from a handful of donors. Sequencing used immunoSEQ multiplex PCR; TCRdb keeps in-frame clones, though not all of them. In the table there are approximately 74,000 clones, roughly 98% of which are singletons. The sequenced material came from T cells isolated from PBMCs. The receptors were gathered from a human donor in good health. Each CDR3 is given with its conserved first and last residue. The order of the fields is D gene, clone size, J gene, V gene, CDR3 DNA, CDR3 protein. D genes are given only for firm matches. Size tells how often a clone was seen (once, few, many) or the class of an expanded clone, and some rows leave it out.

>.|.|TRBJ1-2|TRBV5-5
TGTGCCAGCAGCTCGTCTCTCGGGGACTATGGCTACACCTTC
CASSSSLGDYGYTF
>TRBD1|.|TRBJ1-1|TRBV7-2
TGTGCCAGCAGCTTTGACAGGGGCGCTGAAGCTTTCTTT
CASSFDRGAEAFF
>.|.|TRBJ2-7|TRBV28
TGTGCCAGCAGTTTACTATCGATCTCTCCCTACGAGCAGTACTTC
CASSLLSISPYEQYF
>.|.|TRBJ2-1|TRBV4-2
TGTGCCAGCAGCCCCTCGTCTTACAATGAGCAGTTCTTC
CASSPSSYNEQFF
>.|once|TRBJ2-4|TRBV6-1
TGTGCCAGCAGTGACGAAGGGGCAGGGGCCAAAAACATTCAGTACTTC
CASSDEGAGAKNIQYF
>TRBD2|.|TRBJ2-1|TRBV5-1
TGCGCCAGCAGAGGTGCCGGGACTAGCGCCTCCGGTGAGCAGTTCTTC
CASRGAGTSASGEQFF
>.|once|TRBJ2-1|TRBV6-1
TGTGCCAGCAGTGAAATCTTAGCCAATGAGCAGTTCTTC
CASSEILANEQFF
>.|.|TRBJ2-7|TRBV5-6
TGTGCCAGCAGCTTCTCATCCTCGCTAGATAATAGGTTC
CASSFSSSLDNRF
>.|.|TRBJ2-4|TRBV29-1
TGCAGCGTTGCAGGGGAGGGGTCCAAAAACATTCAGTACTTC
CSVAGEGSKNIQYF
>.|.|TRBJ2-7|TRBV11-2
TGTGCCAGCAGCTTATACCCAGGGTCTCTCTACGAGCAGTACTTC
CASSLYPGSLYEQYF
>TRBD1|.|TRBJ1-6|TRBV9
TGTGCCAGCAGCGTAGAGGGACAGGGTAATTCACCCCTCCACTTT
CASSVEGQGNSPLHF
>TRBD2|.|TRBJ2-1|TRBV9
TGTGCCAGCAGCGTAGGGATCGGGCGGGGGAATGAGCAGTTCTTC
CASSVGIGRGNEQFF
>.|.|TRBJ1-1|TRBV7-9
TGTGCCAGCAGCTCTAAGTACACTGAAGCTTTCTTT
CASSSKYTEAFF
>.|few|TRBJ1-3|TRBV6-1
TGTGCCAGCATAGGGACAACTGGAAACACCATATATTTT
CASIGTTGNTIYF
>TRBD2|once|TRBJ2-7|TRBV6-1
TGTGCCAGCAGTGAACGATTAGCGGGGGGCGGCTCCTACGAGCAGTACTTC
CASSERLAGGGSYEQYF
>.|.|TRBJ2-7|TRBV7-6
TGTGCCAGCAGCTTAAATAACGGGGTCGAGCAGTACTTC
CASSLNNGVEQYF
>.|.|TRBJ2-5|TRBV6-6
TGTGCCAGCAGTAGAACAGATCAAGAGACCCAGTACTTC
CASSRTDQETQYF
>.|once|TRBJ2-6|TRBV9
TGTGCCAGCAGCGTAGGGGCGAACTCTGGGGCCAACGTCCTGACTTTC
CASSVGANSGANVLTF
>TRBD2|once|TRBJ2-7|TRBV9
TGTGCCAGCAGCCTGACCGGGACTAGCGGTTACGAGCAGTACTTC
CASSLTGTSGYEQYF
>.|.|TRBJ2-3|TRBV2
TGTGCCAGCAGTGGGTTGGGGGATGGGAAGGGGGTCTTTAGCACAGATACGCAGTATTTT
CASSGLGDGKGVFSTDTQYF
>TRBD1|once|TRBJ2-3|TRBV5-4
TGTGCCAGCAGGACCCAGGGGGCTGATACGCAGTATTTT
CASRTQGADTQYF
>TRBD1|.|TRBJ2-7|TRBV6-5
TGTGCCAGCAGTTTTAGACAGGGCCACGAGCAGTACTTC
CASSFRQGHEQYF
>.|.|TRBJ1-1|TRBV19
TGTGCCAGTAGAATAGACAGGAACACTGAAGCTTTCTTT
CASRIDRNTEAFF
>TRBD1|.|TRBJ2-2|TRBV5-1
TGCGCCAGCAGCGACGACAGGGGAAAGGACACCGGGGAGCTGTTTTTT
CASSDDRGKDTGELFF
>TRBD1|.|TRBJ1-4|TRBV2
TGTGCCAGCAAGAACGAGGGACAGATTAATGAAAAACTGTTTTTT
CASKNEGQINEKLFF
>TRBD1|.|TRBJ2-2|TRBV4-1
TGCGCCAGCAGCCAAGATGGATGGACAGGGATTGCCGGGGAGCTGTTTTTT
CASSQDGWTGIAGELFF
>.|.|TRBJ2-1|TRBV18
TGTGCCAGCTCCCCCGGGACAAACAATGAGCAGTTCTTC
CASSPGTNNEQFF
>TRBD2|once|TRBJ2-2|TRBV19
TGTGCCAGTAAAGCGGGGGGGGACACCGGGGAGCTGTTTTTT
CASKAGGDTGELFF
>TRBD1|.|TRBJ1-1|TRBV4-1
TGCGCCAGCAGCTACGTACCCACAGGGGACACTGAAGCTTTCTTT
CASSYVPTGDTEAFF